This T cell receptor (beta chain) was recovered during a study of cytotoxic CD8 clonotypes in ibrutinib-treated CLL. Trimming took off 7 bases at V and 2 bases at J, with 15 bases between the two ends. Germline lookup yields CDR1 MNHNY and CDR2 SVGAGI (reference sequence). This CDR3 spans 14 amino acids. About 2 micrograms of genomic DNA, which was extracted from cryopreserved PBMCs, served as the material used for the TCR beta libraries. Target depth was 1 in 200,000 to 1 in 1 million T cells, about 10x per clonotype. The protocol was immunoSEQ multiplex PCR, while the TCRdb copy is restricted to in-frame clones and leaves out a portion. The table lists approximately 300,000 clones, roughly 85% of them singletons.

The input for sequencing was PBMCs, taken before ibrutinib treatment. This chain links TRBV6-6 with TRBJ2-7; no definite D call. This TCR was recovered from a human donor with chronic lymphocytic leukemia. CDR3 sequence (DNA): TGTGCCAGCAACCCTACGACTGCCACCTACGAGCAGTACTTC. It yields the protein CASNPTTATYEQYF.